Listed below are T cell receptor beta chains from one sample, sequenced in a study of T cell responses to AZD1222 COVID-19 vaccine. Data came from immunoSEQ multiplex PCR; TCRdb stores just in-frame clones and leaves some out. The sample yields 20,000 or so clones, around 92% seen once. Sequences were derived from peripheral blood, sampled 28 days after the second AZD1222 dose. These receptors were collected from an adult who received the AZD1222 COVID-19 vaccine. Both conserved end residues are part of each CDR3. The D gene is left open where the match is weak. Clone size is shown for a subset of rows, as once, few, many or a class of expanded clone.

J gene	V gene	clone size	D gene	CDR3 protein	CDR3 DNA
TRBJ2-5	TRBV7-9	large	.	CASSSKGHQRSETQYF	TGTGCCAGCAGCTCAAAGGGACACCAACGATCGGAGACCCAGTACTTC
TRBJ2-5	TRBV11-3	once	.	CASSSGPGRKTQYF	TGTGCCAGCAGCTCAGGTCCGGGTAGAAAGACCCAGTACTTC
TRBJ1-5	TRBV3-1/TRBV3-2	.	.	CASSQDSNQPQHF	TGTGCCAGCAGCCAAGATAGCAATCAGCCCCAGCATTTT
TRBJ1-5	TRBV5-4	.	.	CASGDWGQPQHF	TGTGCCAGCGGGGATTGGGGGCAGCCCCAGCATTTT
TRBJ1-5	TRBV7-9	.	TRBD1	CASSSSGTASNQPQHF	TGTGCCAGCAGCTCTTCCGGGACAGCAAGCAATCAGCCCCAGCATTTT
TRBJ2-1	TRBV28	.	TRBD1	CASSLSDRGYNEQFF	TGTGCCAGCAGTTTATCCGACAGGGGGTACAATGAGCAGTTCTTC
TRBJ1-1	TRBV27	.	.	CASSLSDRNTEAFF	TGTGCCAGCAGTTTATCGGACAGGAACACTGAAGCTTTCTTT
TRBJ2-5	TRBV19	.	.	CASSIAPGPAGETQYF	TGTGCCAGTAGTATAGCCCCGGGACCCGCGGGGGAGACCCAGTACTTC
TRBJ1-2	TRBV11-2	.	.	CASSLEGGYSYGYTF	TGTGCCAGCAGCTTAGAAGGAGGGTACAGCTATGGCTACACCTTC
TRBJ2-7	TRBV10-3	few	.	CAIRTENYEQYF	TGTGCCATCAGAACTGAAAATTACGAGCAGTACTTC
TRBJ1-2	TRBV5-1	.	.	CASSLGQDSNYGYTF	TGCGCCAGCAGCTTGGGGCAGGATAGTAACTATGGCTACACCTTC
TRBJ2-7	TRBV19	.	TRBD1	CASRDRDRGTYEQYF	TGTGCCAGCCGGGACCGGGACAGGGGAACCTACGAGCAGTACTTC
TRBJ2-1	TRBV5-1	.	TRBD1	CASSIPGQGPGGQFF	TGCGCCAGCAGCATACCGGGACAGGGGCCTGGTGGACAGTTCTTC
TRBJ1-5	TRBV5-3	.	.	CARSLILGLPLEPQHF	TGTGCCAGAAGCTTGATCCTCGGACTCCCTCTGGAGCCCCAGCATTTT
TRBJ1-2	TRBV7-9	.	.	CASSPRQAEWYGYTF	TGTGCCAGCAGCCCGAGGCAAGCCGAGTGGTATGGCTACACCTTC
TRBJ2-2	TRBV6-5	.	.	CASTGWVLGELFF	TGTGCCAGCACGGGGTGGGTGCTCGGGGAGCTGTTTTTT
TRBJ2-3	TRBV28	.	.	CASTGAGDTQYF	TGTGCCAGCACGGGGGCCGGAGATACGCAGTATTTT
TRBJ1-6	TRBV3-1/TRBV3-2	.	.	CASSQVPGAMNSPLHF	TGTGCCAGCAGCCAAGTACCAGGAGCAATGAATTCACCCCTCCACTTT
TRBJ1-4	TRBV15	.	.	CATSLMRDNYEKLFF	TGTGCCACCAGTTTAATGCGGGACAACTATGAAAAACTGTTTTTT
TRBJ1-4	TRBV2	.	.	CATVRTTPTEKLFF	TGTGCCACCGTCCGGACTACCCCGACTGAAAAACTGTTTTTT
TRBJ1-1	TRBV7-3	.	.	CASSPRAQRGNTEAFF	TGTGCCAGCAGCCCCCGGGCCCAACGAGGGAACACTGAAGCTTTCTTT
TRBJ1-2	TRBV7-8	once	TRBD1	CASSLRTGDFGYTF	TGTGCCAGCAGCTTGAGGACAGGGGACTTTGGCTACACCTTC
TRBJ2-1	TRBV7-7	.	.	CASSLAGSGDNEQFF	TGTGCCAGCAGCTTAGCGGGGTCGGGGGACAATGAGCAGTTCTTC
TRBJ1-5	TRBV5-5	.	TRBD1	CASSPTGVTSFSNQPQHF	TGTGCCAGCAGTCCGACAGGGGTCACTTCTTTTAGCAATCAGCCCCAGCATTTT
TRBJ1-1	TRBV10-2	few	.	CASSSRVTEAFF	TGCGCCAGCAGTTCCAGGGTTACTGAAGCTTTCTTT
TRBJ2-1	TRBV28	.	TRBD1	CASTPGQGANEQFF	TGTGCCAGCACTCCGGGACAGGGCGCGAATGAGCAGTTCTTC
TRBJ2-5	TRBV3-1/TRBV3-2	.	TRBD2	CASSQVGLGGRLLQETQYF	TGTGCCAGCAGCCAAGTGGGTTTGGGGGGGAGGCTCCTCCAAGAGACCCAGTACTTC
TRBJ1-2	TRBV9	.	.	CASSVGGDYGYTF	TGTGCCAGCAGCGTAGGAGGTGACTATGGCTACACCTTC
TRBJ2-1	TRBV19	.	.	CASSIGLPRYNEQFF	TGTGCCAGTAGTATCGGGCTGCCCCGCTACAATGAGCAGTTCTTC
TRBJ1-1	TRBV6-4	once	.	CASKRTPRGTTEAFF	TGTGCCAGCAAACGGACACCCCGCGGGACCACTGAAGCTTTCTTT
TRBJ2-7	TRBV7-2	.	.	CASSPSRNSYEQYF	TGTGCCAGCAGCCCGTCAAGGAACTCCTACGAGCAGTACTTC
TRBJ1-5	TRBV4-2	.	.	CASSQDSGVGYQPQHF	TGTGCCAGCAGCCAAGATTCGGGGGTTGGTTATCAGCCCCAGCATTTT
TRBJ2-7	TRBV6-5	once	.	CASSYPTSASSREQYF	TGTGCCAGCAGTTACCCGACTAGTGCATCCTCTCGGGAGCAGTACTTC
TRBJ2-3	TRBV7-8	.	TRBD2	CASSLTAGGTDTQYF	TGTGCCAGCAGCCTAACGGCGGGGGGCACAGATACGCAGTATTTT
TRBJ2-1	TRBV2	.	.	CASSLPGGQGEFF	TGTGCCAGCAGCCTCCCGGGGGGCCAGGGTGAGTTCTTC
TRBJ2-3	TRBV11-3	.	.	CASSLGQISTDTQYF	TGTGCCAGCAGCTTAGGTCAGATTTCTACAGATACGCAGTATTTT
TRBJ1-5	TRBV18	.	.	CASSPDDNQPQHF	TGTGCCAGCTCACCCGACGACAATCAGCCCCAGCATTTT
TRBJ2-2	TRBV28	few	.	CASTGNHNTGELFF	TGTGCCAGCACCGGGAACCATAACACCGGGGAGCTGTTTTTT
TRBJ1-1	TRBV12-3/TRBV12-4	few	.	CAATLGVGTEAFF	TGTGCCGCCACCTTGGGGGTCGGGACTGAAGCTTTCTTT
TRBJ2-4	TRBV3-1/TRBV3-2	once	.	CASSQDSGAMNIQYF	TGTGCCAGCAGCCAAGACAGTGGGGCTATGAACATTCAGTACTTC
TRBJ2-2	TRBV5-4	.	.	CATRGPNTGELFF	TGTGCCACCCGGGGGCCGAACACCGGGGAGCTGTTTTTT
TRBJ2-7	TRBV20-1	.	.	CSAHGSYEQYF	TGCAGTGCCCACGGGTCCTACGAGCAGTACTTC
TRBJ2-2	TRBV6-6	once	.	CASSPWTGELFF	TGTGCCAGCAGTCCCTGGACCGGGGAGCTGTTTTTT
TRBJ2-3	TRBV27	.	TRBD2	CASMGYLDAGGRSDTQYF	TGTGCCAGCATGGGATACCTTGACGCGGGAGGGCGTTCAGATACGCAGTATTTT
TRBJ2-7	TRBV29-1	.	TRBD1	CSVERTGSSREQYF	TGCAGCGTTGAAAGGACAGGGAGTTCGAGGGAGCAGTACTTC
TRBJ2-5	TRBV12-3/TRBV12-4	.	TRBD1	CASTSDRQETQYF	TGTGCCAGCACGTCGGACAGGCAAGAGACCCAGTACTTC
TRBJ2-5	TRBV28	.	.	CASRWGLGETQYF	TGTGCCAGCAGGTGGGGTTTAGGAGAGACCCAGTACTTC
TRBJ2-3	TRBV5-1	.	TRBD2	CASNSAGPSTDTQYF	TGCGCCAGCAACTCAGCGGGGCCGAGCACAGATACGCAGTATTTT
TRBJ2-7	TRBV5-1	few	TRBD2	CASSFLADPPGYEQYF	TGCGCCAGCAGCTTTCTAGCGGACCCTCCAGGATACGAGCAGTACTTC
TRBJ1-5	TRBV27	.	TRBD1	CASSLTGPDNQPQHF	TGTGCCAGCAGCCTGACAGGGCCCGACAATCAGCCCCAGCATTTT
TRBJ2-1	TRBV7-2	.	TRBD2	CASSSRATSAYNEQFF	TGTGCCAGCAGCTCGCGGGCCACTAGCGCGTACAATGAGCAGTTCTTC
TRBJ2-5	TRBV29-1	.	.	CSVEAGTFQETQYF	TGCAGCGTTGAAGCAGGGACCTTCCAGGAGACCCAGTACTTC